This T cell receptor beta chain was documented in a study of CD8+ T cells in alopecia areata. Extracted RNA was reverse transcribed into cDNA, the sequencing template. Assay used: immunoSEQ multiplex PCR; TCRdb lists only in-frame clones, some missing. Among roughly 120,000 clones listed, less than 80% were seen once. The sorting of PBMCs gave CD4+ and CD8+ T cells. Germline V gives CDR1 SGHVS, CDR2 FQNEAQ. J gave up 3 bases and V 1 base, and 5 bases lay outside the gene matches. This CDR3 contains 16 residues. This chain uses TRBV7-8 with TRBJ2-7, with 11 bases matching TRBD1. Sample: CD4+ T cells sorted from blood. This TCR was recovered from a human donor in good health. The CDR3 DNA sequence: TGTGCCAGCAGCTTAGGGACAGGGGGCGGATACTACGAGCAGTACTTC. Encoded protein: CASSLGTGGGYYEQYF.